Here is one TCR beta chain with its context. Use of 60 Vbeta and 13 Jbeta primers characterized the PCR. Assay: immunoSEQ multiplex PCR; the TCRdb copy retains only in-frame clones and omits some. The sample includes approximately 200,000 clones, 85% seen only once; the top ten take about 2.5%. The sample comes from a study of cytomegalovirus exposure and HLA in healthy donors. The source material was PBMCs. The source of this sequence is a woman in her forties or fifties in good health and CMV-seronegative.

CDR3 nucleotides: TGTGCCAGCAGCCCCGGCGGGAGCTCCTACGAGCAGTACTTC. Its translation is CASSPGGSSYEQYF. This chain joins TRBV7-8 and TRBJ2-7; TRBD2 aligns across 7 bases. From germline, CDR1 is SGHVS and CDR2 FQNEAQ. The length of the CDR3 is 14 residues. The trim removed 5 bases at V and 0 bases at J, leaving 4 bases unmatched.